This is a list of T cell receptor beta chains from one sample in a study of control samples from healthy donors and cancer patients. Measured with immunoSEQ multiplex PCR; TCRdb has only the in-frame clones, and not every one. The sample consists of approximately 100,000 clones, 82% of them appearing once. The sample comprised blood. Receptors originate from a man in his fifties or sixties in good health. Each CDR3 is given with its conserved first and last residue. The D gene is left open where the match is weak. Clone size is not always given. Where it is, it says once, few, many or a class for expanded clones.

J | size | V | D | DNA | CDR3
TRBJ2-2 | . | TRBV24-1 | TRBD1 | TGTGCCACTTCCTCGGACAGGGATACCGGGGAGCTGTTTTTT | CATSSDRDTGELFF
TRBJ2-3 | . | TRBV28 | . | TGTGCCAGCAGTCCCTCTGTGTGGGGTTCCACAGATACGCAGTATTTT | CASSPSVWGSTDTQYF
TRBJ1-5 | . | TRBV10-1 | . | TGCGCCAGCAGTGATTCCCAACCGAGGGTAAATCAGCCCCAGCATTTT | CASSDSQPRVNQPQHF
TRBJ1-2 | . | TRBV5-1 | TRBD1 | TGCGCCAGCAGCTTGGTGGGGACAGCTTCTTATGGCTACACCTTC | CASSLVGTASYGYTF
TRBJ2-3 | . | TRBV19 | . | TGTGCCAGTAGTATCCCCGGGGTAGCGCCGAGCACAGATACGCAGTATTTT | CASSIPGVAPSTDTQYF
TRBJ1-5 | . | TRBV5-5 | . | TGTGCCAGCAGCTTAAGACATACCAATCAGCCCCAGCATTTT | CASSLRHTNQPQHF
TRBJ2-4 | . | TRBV20-1 | . | TGCAGTGCTAGTTACAGGCCCCTAGACAAAAACATTCAGTACTTC | CSASYRPLDKNIQYF
TRBJ2-5 | . | TRBV6-6 | TRBD1 | TGTGCCAGCAGTGGACAGGGGGCGGAAGAGACCCAGTACTTC | CASSGQGAEETQYF
TRBJ1-5 | few | TRBV6-5 | TRBD1 | TGTGCCAGCAGGGCCGGGACAGGCAATCAGCCCCAGCATTTT | CASRAGTGNQPQHF
TRBJ1-2 | few | TRBV1 | . | TGCACCAGCAGCCAAGATGTTGGTAGCTATGGCTACACCTTC | CTSSQDVGSYGYTF
TRBJ2-7 | . | TRBV7-9 | . | TGTGCCAGCAGCGGCAGGGAAACCTACGAGCAGTACTTC | CASSGRETYEQYF
TRBJ2-7 | . | TRBV6-5 | TRBD1 | TGTGCCAGCTACGACAGGGCCGACGAGCAGTACTTC | CASYDRADEQYF
TRBJ2-4 | . | TRBV28 | . | TGTGCCAGCCATACTCGCGGGATTGGGGGAAACATTCAGTACTTC | CASHTRGIGGNIQYF
TRBJ2-2 | . | TRBV7-3 | TRBD1 | TGTGCCAGCAGCTTATCCCCAGGGGGTGTCACCGGGGAGCTGTTTTTT | CASSLSPGGVTGELFF
TRBJ2-1 | . | TRBV18 | . | TGTGCCAGCTCATCCTCGGAGGATGAGCAGTTCTTC | CASSSSEDEQFF
TRBJ2-2 | . | TRBV3-1/TRBV3-2 | . | TGTGCCAGCAGCCAACCCACTTCTGGGGGTGGTTCGAACACCGGGGAGCTGTTTTTT | CASSQPTSGGGSNTGELFF
TRBJ2-2 | few | TRBV18 | TRBD1 | TGTGCCAGCTCCCAGGGGGACACCGGGGAGCTGTTTTTT | CASSQGDTGELFF
TRBJ1-4 | once | TRBV2 | . | TGTGCCAGCTGCCTCCGGACAGTGGGCTCCGAAAAACTGTTTTTT | CASCLRTVGSEKLFF
TRBJ1-4 | . | TRBV4-1 | TRBD1 | TGCGCCAGCAGCGCTCACAGGGGGCTCCCCCATGAAAAACTGTTTTTT | CASSAHRGLPHEKLFF
TRBJ2-1 | . | TRBV7-2 | TRBD2 | TGTGCCAGCACCCCGTCACTAGCGGGAAACAATGAGCAGTTCTTC | CASTPSLAGNNEQFF
TRBJ2-3 | . | TRBV4-1 | TRBD1 | TGCGCCAGCAGCCAAGTATGGGACAGTATGAGGAGATCTGATACGCAGTATTTT | CASSQVWDSMRRSDTQYF
TRBJ1-2 | . | TRBV6-5 | TRBD1 | TGTGCCAGCAGTTACTCGAGACAGGGAAACGGTGGCTACACCTTC | CASSYSRQGNGGYTF
TRBJ2-3 | . | TRBV2 | . | TGTGCCAGCAGTGGACGACAGCTAATTGGGCCAGATACGCAGTATTTT | CASSGRQLIGPDTQYF
TRBJ2-5 | few | TRBV5-6 | . | TGTGCCAGCAGCTTCGCCGGGAGAGAGACCCAGTACTTC | CASSFAGRETQYF
TRBJ1-4 | . | TRBV30 | TRBD1 | TGTGCCTGGACAGGGGGGGCTGAAAAACTGTTTTTT | CAWTGGAEKLFF
TRBJ1-3 | once | TRBV6-5 | . | TGTGCCAGCACTTGGGTTGGAAACACCATATATTTT | CASTWVGNTIYF
TRBJ2-7 | . | TRBV5-4 | . | TGTGCCAGCAGCTTGCCAGGAGGGACAGAATACGAGCAGTACTTC | CASSLPGGTEYEQYF
TRBJ1-1 | . | TRBV5-1 | . | TGCGCCAGCAGCCCCGGGACCTCCGGTGGAAAAGCTTTCTTT | CASSPGTSGGKAFF
TRBJ1-5 | . | TRBV2 | TRBD1 | TGTGCCAGCAGTCGACAGGGGTCAAGCAATCAGCCCCAGCATTTT | CASSRQGSSNQPQHF
TRBJ1-2 | . | TRBV30 | . | TGTGCCTGGGGGCGGTCAGTAGCCTATGGCTACACCTTC | CAWGRSVAYGYTF
TRBJ1-5 | . | TRBV6-5 | . | TGTGCCAGCAGCCGAGGGGGAGAAAACAATCAGCCCCAGCATTTT | CASSRGGENNQPQHF
TRBJ2-7 | . | TRBV6-5 | . | TGTGCCAGCAGTTACTCGAGGTACAGGGCGGGCGAGCAGTACTTC | CASSYSRYRAGEQYF
TRBJ2-3 | . | TRBV4-2 | . | TGTGCCAGCAGCCAAGAGAGCACAGATACGCAGTATTTT | CASSQESTDTQYF
TRBJ2-3 | once | TRBV4-1 | . | TGCGCCAGCAGCCAAGAAGGGGGAAGCACAGATACGCAGTATTTT | CASSQEGGSTDTQYF
TRBJ1-2 | . | TRBV6-5 | . | TGTGCCAGCAGTTACTCTGGGGGTAGTTACGGCTACACCTTC | CASSYSGGSYGYTF
TRBJ2-5 | . | TRBV2 | TRBD2 | TGTGCCGGAAGCGGGAACCCGGGAGAGACCCAGTACTTC | CAGSGNPGETQYF
TRBJ1-4 | once | TRBV28 | . | TGTGCCAGCAGTTTTCGGCAGGGGTTCGTAAAACTGTTTTTT | CASSFRQGFVKLFF
TRBJ2-3 | . | TRBV6-6 | . | TGTGCCAGCCAGGACCTGGAGCCCACAGATACGCAGTATTTT | CASQDLEPTDTQYF
TRBJ2-5 | few | TRBV5-4 | . | TGTGCCAGCAGACTAGGACGGGGTGAGGAGTACTTC | CASRLGRGEEYF
TRBJ1-6 | . | TRBV6-5 | TRBD1 | TGTGCCAGCAGAGGGGGACAGGGGAATTCACCCCTCCACTTT | CASRGGQGNSPLHF
TRBJ2-7 | . | TRBV5-1 | . | TGCGCCAGCAGCTTGGAAAGCGGGTACGCCTACGAGCAGTACTTC | CASSLESGYAYEQYF
TRBJ1-1 | many | TRBV20-1 | . | TGCAGTGTTCGAGGGGGCACTGAAGCTTTCTTT | CSVRGGTEAFF
TRBJ2-5 | . | TRBV27 | . | TGTGCCAGCAGTTGGGGGCCCGAGGGGGAGACCCAGTACTTC | CASSWGPEGETQYF
TRBJ2-7 | . | TRBV9 | . | TGTGCCAGCAGCGGGCCGGGACGCCCTACGGAGCAGTACTTC | CASSGPGRPTEQYF
TRBJ2-3 | medium-sized | TRBV24-1 | . | TGTGCCACCAGTGAACCCCACAGAGATACGCAGTATTTT | CATSEPHRDTQYF
TRBJ2-3 | . | TRBV5-1 | . | TGCGCCAGCAGCTTGGTTTCCGAGGATACGCAGTATTTT | CASSLVSEDTQYF
TRBJ2-2 | . | TRBV7-6 | TRBD2 | TGTGCCAGCAGCTTTGTACTAGCGGGGACCGCGAACACCGGGGAGCTGTTTTTT | CASSFVLAGTANTGELFF
TRBJ1-4 | . | TRBV15 | TRBD1 | TGTGCCACCAGCACGATCCAAACCGGGGACAGGGAGGGTAAAAAACTGTTTTTT | CATSTIQTGDREGKKLFF
TRBJ2-4 | . | TRBV7-2 | . | TGTGCCAGCAGCAGGGACGCCCGAGGCATTCAGTACTTC | CASSRDARGIQYF
TRBJ1-2 | . | TRBV30 | . | TGTGCCTGGAGTGCACTGACTGCTAACTATGGCTACACCTTC | CAWSALTANYGYTF
TRBJ1-1 | . | TRBV29-1 | . | TGCAGCGCGGGCTCTCAGGGGCCTGAAGCTTTCTTT | CSAGSQGPEAFF
TRBJ2-5 | . | TRBV6-6 | TRBD2 | TGTGCCAGCAGCGGACTAGCGGGGGGAATTGGGGCCCAGTACTTC | CASSGLAGGIGAQYF
TRBJ1-5 | . | TRBV4-1 | . | TGCGCCAGCAGCCAAGTCAGGCAGGCCCCCCAATATCAGCATTTT | CASSQVRQAPQYQHF
TRBJ1-5 | . | TRBV30 | . | TGTGCCTGGAGTGCAGGTGGGGATCAGCCCCAGCATTTT | CAWSAGGDQPQHF
TRBJ1-4 | . | TRBV5-1 | . | TGCGCCAGCAGCTTGGGGTCGAGCCCGGCCGCAACTAATGAAAAACTGTTTTTT | CASSLGSSPAATNEKLFF
TRBJ2-1 | . | TRBV19 | TRBD2 | TGTGCCAGTAGTATCCTAGCGGGAGGGGGTAATGAGCAGTTCTTC | CASSILAGGGNEQFF
TRBJ2-1 | . | TRBV4-2 | TRBD2 | TGTGCCAGCAGCCAACTAGGACTAGCGGGGGGAACTGAGCAGTTCTTC | CASSQLGLAGGTEQFF
TRBJ2-1 | . | TRBV19 | TRBD2 | TGTGCCAGTAGTATTAGCGGGGGGGCTGATGAGCAGTTCTTC | CASSISGGADEQFF
TRBJ2-3 | . | TRBV11-2 | . | TGTGCCAGCAGCTTACGGGGGCCGCGGGACTCGAGCACAGATACGCAGTATTTT | CASSLRGPRDSSTDTQYF
TRBJ2-7 | . | TRBV28 | . | TGTGCCAGCAGCTCAGGCCGCAGCGAGCAGTACTTC | CASSSGRSEQYF